This T cell receptor beta chain derives from a study of cytomegalovirus exposure and HLA in healthy donors. Study-wide results and caveats: About 90% or about 30% of the time was how often most TCR beta V segments were productive, according to an earlier analysis. While the bulk of TCR sequences proved rare, some public TCRs turned up in many donors. Immune exposure was documented only through CMV serostatus.

The PCR employed 60 Vbeta primers together with 13 Jbeta primers. Per the original data handling: A later analysis tallied approximately 78 million unique TCR beta chains, about 11 million of them shared. The data were produced by immunoSEQ multiplex PCR, yet TCRdb's version contains in-frame clones alone and is incomplete. That table furnishes V, J and clone size, whereas the DNA furnished D and trimming. Of 100,000 to 150,000 clones in the sample, about three quarters are singletons; the top ten hold approximately 2%. Germline V gene data show CDR1 as LGHNA and CDR2 as YSLEER. CDR3 length equals 17 residues. With V trimmed by 4 bases and J by 7 bases, 13 bases remained unmatched. A remark on this clone: The antigen is not known.

This sequence originates from a middle-aged man in good health and CMV-seronegative. Sample: PBMCs. V usage is TRBV4-3 and J usage is TRBJ2-3; TRBD2 matches 11 bases. The CDR3 DNA sequence: TGCGCCAGCAGCCCTATTAGCGGGGGGGTTTCTTGGAATACGCAGTATTTT. Translating gives CASSPISGGVSWNTQYF.